This passage covers 15 T cell receptor beta chains from one sample sequenced in a study of identical twins. One entry per CDR3 protein, called by TCRdb with MiXCR from the 5' RACE reads. The sample includes around 340,000 distinct CDR3 sequences, roughly 10% seen only once; the top ten take around 8.6%. The sequencing input was naive T cells sorted from blood. These TCRs come from a woman aged 45-59 years in good health.

This clonotype was seen repeatedly, ten times or more. The CDR3 here is CASSYSLTVPKETQYF. The CDR3 bases are TGTGCCAGCAGTTACTCATTGACGGTCCCAAAAGAGACCCAGTACTTC. The chain is built from TRBV6-2 or TRBV6-3 and TRBJ2-5, with D unresolved. Germline values: CDR1 MNHEY, CDR2 SVGEGT. The CDR3 spans 16 residues. Trimming shortened V by 0 bases and J by 3 bases, and 14 bases separated the two germline ends.

In this sample, this clonotype turned up a few times. The CDR3 region has the DNA TGTGCCAGCTCACCAGGGACTCTCCAAGAGACCCAGTACTTC. It encodes CASSPGTLQETQYF. The chain couples TRBV18 to TRBJ2-5; tentative D call: TRBD2 (6 bases). Germline V lookup: CDR1 KGHSH, CDR2 LQKENI. V shed 2 bases and J shed 1 base, with 8 bases lying between them. There are 14 residues in the CDR3.

The table lists this clonotype with many counts. This CDR3 reads CSASPESSYNEQFF. For the CDR3, the DNA is TGCAGTGCTAGTCCGGAGAGCTCCTACAATGAGCAGTTCTTC. This chain links TRBV20-1 with TRBJ2-1; no reliable D call. The CDR3 is 14 residues long. Trimming took off 3 bases at V and 0 bases at J, with 9 bases between the two ends. Germline CDR1 reads DFQATT; CDR2 reads SNEGSKA (reference sequence).

This clonotype was counted a few times. One end of the junction does not line up with germline, which may come from a read error. This chain links TRBV28 with TRBJ2-5; the D gene is possibly TRBD1 (6 bases). The germline V gene has CDR1 MDHEN and CDR2 SYDVKM. This CDR3 has 12 amino acids. CDR3 sequence (DNA): TGTGCCACCAGTGAAGACAGGTTACCTACCTCCTTC. Residues: CATSEDRLPTSF.

This clonotype was seen many times. The chain recombines TRBV5-1 with TRBJ1-3; no clear D. This CDR3 contains 16 residues. CDR1 and CDR2 from the germline V gene are SGHRS and YFSETQ. Trimming cost V 4 bases and J 1 base, with 15 bases left between them. The CDR3 DNA reads as TGCGCCAGCAGCATGCGGACGGTTGCGTCTGGAAACACCATATATTTT. It codes for CASSMRTVASGNTIYF.

This clonotype was seen a few times. The chain has TRBV4-1 and TRBJ1-5; no clear D. Per the germline V gene, CDR1 is MGHRA and CDR2 is YSYEKL. This CDR3 has 13 residues. Trimming removed 4 bases at V and 6 bases at J, with 10 bases between. CDR3 DNA sequence: TGCGCCAGCAGCCGGATTGTCGGTCAGCCCCAGCATTTT. Its protein product is CASSRIVGQPQHF.

Here the CDR3 reads CASSSRVGGELFF. The DNA of the CDR3 is TGTGCCAGCTCGAGCCGGGTCGGCGGGGAGCTGTTTTTT. The V gene is TRBV27, the J gene TRBJ2-2; D uncertain. Germline CDR1 reads MNHEY; CDR2 reads SMNVEV (reference sequence). The CDR3 loop spans 13 amino acids. V lost 8 bases and J 7 bases, leaving 14 bases between the germline ends.

The J gene is TRBJ2-7, the V gene TRBV25-1, with TRBD2 matching 9 bases. The CDR3 consists of 13 residues. V shed 8 bases, J shed 1 base, and the junction held 3 bases outside the gene matches. Germline V CDR1 and CDR2: MGHDK, SYGVNS. CDR3 region: CASGSGSSYEQYF. CDR3 bases: TGTGCCAGCGGTAGCGGGAGTTCCTACGAGCAGTACTTC.

This clonotype was observed a handful of times. V usage is TRBV12-3 or TRBV12-4 and J usage is TRBJ2-7; D perhaps matches TRBD1 (5 bases). With 3 bases removed from V and 6 bases from J, the gap between germline ends came to 12 bases. The CDR3 is 13 amino acids. The CDR3: CASSLRQGGEQYF. The CDR3 DNA is TGTGCCAGCAGTTTGCGTCAGGGCGGCGAGCAGTACTTC.

This clonotype was observed a handful of times. The rearrangement uses TRBV4-2 and TRBJ2-1; a weak D match, TRBD2 (5 bases). V lost 1 base and J lost 0, with 13 bases in between. Germline V CDR1 and CDR2: LGHNA, YNFKEQ. There are 17 residues in the CDR3. In DNA form, the CDR3 reads TGTGCCAGCAGCCAAGGCGCTAGCCGAAGCTCCTACAATGAGCAGTTCTTC. It is translated as CASSQGASRSSYNEQFF.

The rearrangement joins TRBV5-1 to TRBJ2-5; D is ambiguous. V was shortened by 7 bases and J by 5 bases, with 18 bases between the two germline ends. The V gene's germline CDR1 is SGHRS and CDR2 YFSETQ. The CDR3 loop spans 14 amino acids. The CDR3 is CASHPATALETQYF. As DNA, the CDR3 is TGCGCCAGCCATCCGGCCACGGCACTGGAGACCCAGTACTTC.

This clonotype showed up just a few times. The chain couples TRBV2 to TRBJ2-5; D is ambiguous. The V and J ends lost 8 bases and 6 bases respectively, with 19 bases between them. This CDR3 is built from 14 residues. Per germline, CDR1 SNHLY and CDR2 FYNNEI. The chain's CDR3 is CASWGRTQEKTQYF. The CDR3 DNA follows: TGTGCCAGCTGGGGTAGGACGCAGGAAAAGACCCAGTACTTC.

This clonotype was seen only once. This rearrangement joins TRBV27 to TRBJ2-5; 7 nucleotides line up with TRBD1. The ends lost 5 bases at V and 1 base at J; junction bases unmatched: 4. There are 14 residues in the CDR3. Germline lookup yields CDR1 MNHEY and CDR2 SMNVEV (reference sequence). CDR3 loop: CASSPWDSQETQYF. CDR3 in DNA: TGTGCCAGCAGTCCTTGGGACAGCCAAGAGACCCAGTACTTC.

V usage is TRBV24-1 and J usage is TRBJ2-7; weak D call: TRBD1 (6 bases). Per germline, CDR1 KGHDR and CDR2 SFDVKD. The CDR3 sequence is 12 residues long. Trimming pared 6 bases from V and 7 bases from J, leaving 12 bases between. CDR3 amino acids: CATSTGSREQYF. In DNA form, the CDR3 reads TGTGCCACCAGTACAGGGTCAAGGGAGCAGTACTTC.

The chain has TRBV4-1 and TRBJ1-1, with 7 bases that match TRBD1. J was trimmed by 1 base and V by 3 bases; bases with no gene match: 5. CDR1 and CDR2 (germline): MGHRA, YSYEKL. The CDR3 loop spans 15 amino acids. The CDR3 region is CASSHVGQQNTEAFF. CDR3 DNA: TGCGCCAGCAGCCACGTGGGACAGCAGAACACTGAAGCTTTCTTT.